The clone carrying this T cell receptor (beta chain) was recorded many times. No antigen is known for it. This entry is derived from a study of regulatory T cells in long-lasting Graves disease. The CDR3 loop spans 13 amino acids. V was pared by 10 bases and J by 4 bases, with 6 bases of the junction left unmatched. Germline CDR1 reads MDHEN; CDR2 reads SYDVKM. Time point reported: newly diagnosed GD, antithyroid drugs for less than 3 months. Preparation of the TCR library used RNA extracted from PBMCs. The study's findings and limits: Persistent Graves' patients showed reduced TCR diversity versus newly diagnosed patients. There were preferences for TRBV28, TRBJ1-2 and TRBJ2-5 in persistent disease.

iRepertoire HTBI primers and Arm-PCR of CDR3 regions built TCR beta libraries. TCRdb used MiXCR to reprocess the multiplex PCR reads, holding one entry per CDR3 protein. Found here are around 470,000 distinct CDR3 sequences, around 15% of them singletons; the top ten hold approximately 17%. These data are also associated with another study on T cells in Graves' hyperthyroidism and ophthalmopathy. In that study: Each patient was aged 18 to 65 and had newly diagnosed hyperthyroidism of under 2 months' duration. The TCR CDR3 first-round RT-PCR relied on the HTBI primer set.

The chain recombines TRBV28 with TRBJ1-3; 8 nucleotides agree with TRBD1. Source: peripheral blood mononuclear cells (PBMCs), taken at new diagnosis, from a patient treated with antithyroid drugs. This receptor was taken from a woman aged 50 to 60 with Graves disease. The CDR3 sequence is CAILDRAGNTIYF. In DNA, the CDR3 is TGTGCCATCTTGGACAGGGCCGGAAACACCATATATTTT.